This T cell receptor beta chain was observed in a study of blood T cell repertoires in COVID-19. Background on the study: The samples span acute and convalescent COVID-19 from the United States, Italy and Spain. PBMCs, B-cell-depleted T cells, or T cells were the source of the cDNA or gDNA that made up the material.

Authors' data handling: Amplification with reference gene primers provided the estimates of nucleated cell counts. Generated by immunoSEQ multiplex PCR, the TCRdb table keeps only in-frame clones and is missing some. V, J and clone size were drawn from that table, and D and trimming were deduced from the DNA. The top ten clones hold about 1.7% of a sample with hundreds of thousands of clones, roughly nine tenths of them seen once. The CDR3 is 13 amino acids. Germline CDR1 is SGDLS and CDR2 is YYNGEE. V lost 0 bases and J 4 bases, leaving 7 bases between the germline ends. Patients in Seattle were enrolled during active infection, then followed longitudinally.

The sample comprised peripheral blood. The chain links TRBV9 to TRBJ2-5; possibly TRBD2 for D (5 bases). The TCR comes from a woman aged 30 to 39 with COVID-19, enrolled during active disease. The CDR3 here is CASSVVAGETQYF. The DNA of the CDR3 is TGTGCCAGCAGCGTAGTGGCGGGAGAGACCCAGTACTTC.